The clone carrying this T cell receptor (beta chain) came up many times. The antigen is not known. This entry comes from a study of T cell responses to AZD1222 COVID-19 vaccine. Study context: Researchers grouped second doses given at about 4 or about 12 weeks into one pool.

The trim removed 3 bases at V and 4 bases at J, leaving 4 bases unmatched. In germline, CDR1 is MNHEY, CDR2 SMNVEV (reference sequence). This CDR3 contains 15 residues. Regarding the study as a whole: At study baseline, merely five or six AZD1222 recipients were seropositive. Repertoire sampling occurred only after the peak T cell response. Donors were chiefly white British, with a greater number of females, and clonal diversity was perhaps underestimated.

The table came from immunoSEQ multiplex PCR; TCRdb's copy has only in-frame clones and leaves some out. Of over 100,000 clones in the sample, around 82% were seen once. The chain links TRBV27 to TRBJ2-5, with 11 bases aligning to TRBD1. The sequence came from an adult in good health. The material sequenced was peripheral blood, taken on day 0 of AZD1222 vaccination. The CDR3 DNA follows: TGTGCCAGCAGTTTCCAGGACAGGGGGCGAGAGACCCAGTACTTC. Protein: CASSFQDRGRETQYF.